This T cell receptor beta chain derives from a study of shared clonotypes between healthy human individuals. Terminally differentiated effector memory CD45RA+ cells were left out of the naive CD8 fraction, which was CD45RO-negative and positively selected for CCR7. Assay runs were performed at deep level. Here immunoSEQ multiplex PCR was the method, and the copy in TCRdb shows in-frame clones only, minus some. The sample shows millions of clones, roughly 95% of them seen only once. This CDR3 has 14 amino acids. V gave up 7 bases and J gave up 5 bases; unmatched junction bases: 9. CDR1 and CDR2 from the germline V gene are MNHEY and SMNVEV (reference sequence). Study outcomes and limitations: How much donors shared clonotypes was expected to be affected by sequencing depth.

For this clone: Antigen specificity is unknown.

The rearrangement joins TRBV27 to TRBJ1-1; 8 positions agree with TRBD1. The receptor comes from a man aged 18 to 30 in good health. Source material: naive CD8+ T cells sorted from blood. The CDR3 here is CASTSGGEGTEAFF. The CDR3 DNA is TGTGCCAGCACTTCAGGGGGCGAGGGGACTGAAGCTTTCTTT.